This T cell receptor beta chain is from a study of blood T cells in healthy people across ages. CDR3 length: 12 residues. The germline V gene has CDR1 SQVTM and CDR2 ANQGSEA. The V and J ends lost 6 bases and 4 bases, in that order; junction bases with no gene match: 4. A J-beta primer mix and a sample-barcoded 5' primer were used in a second PCR of roughly 6 to 12 cycles. Unique molecular identifiers of 12 random nucleotides labeled each cDNA. TCRdb re-called the 5' RACE reads with MiXCR, one entry per CDR3 protein. Of over 950,000 distinct CDR3 sequences in the sample, 51% were seen once. This clonotype was counted only a few times.

This clonotype originated in an older woman in good health. The chain recombines TRBV29-1 with TRBJ1-1, with 8 positions matching TRBD1. Sequencing input: blood. The CDR3 protein is CSVRTGPTEAFF. In DNA form, the CDR3 reads TGCAGCGTCCGGACAGGGCCCACTGAAGCTTTCTTT.